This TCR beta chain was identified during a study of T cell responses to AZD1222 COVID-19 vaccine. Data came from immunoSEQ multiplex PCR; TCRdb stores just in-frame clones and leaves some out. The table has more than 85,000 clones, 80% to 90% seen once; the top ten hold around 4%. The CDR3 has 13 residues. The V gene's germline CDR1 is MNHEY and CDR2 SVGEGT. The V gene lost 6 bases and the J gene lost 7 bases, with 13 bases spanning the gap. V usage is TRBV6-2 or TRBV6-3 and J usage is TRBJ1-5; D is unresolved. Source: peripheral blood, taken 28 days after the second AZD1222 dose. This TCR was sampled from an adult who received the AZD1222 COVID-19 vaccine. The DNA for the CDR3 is TGTGCCAGCAGCCCAGCCGGAATACAGCCCCAGCATTTT. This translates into CASSPAGIQPQHF.